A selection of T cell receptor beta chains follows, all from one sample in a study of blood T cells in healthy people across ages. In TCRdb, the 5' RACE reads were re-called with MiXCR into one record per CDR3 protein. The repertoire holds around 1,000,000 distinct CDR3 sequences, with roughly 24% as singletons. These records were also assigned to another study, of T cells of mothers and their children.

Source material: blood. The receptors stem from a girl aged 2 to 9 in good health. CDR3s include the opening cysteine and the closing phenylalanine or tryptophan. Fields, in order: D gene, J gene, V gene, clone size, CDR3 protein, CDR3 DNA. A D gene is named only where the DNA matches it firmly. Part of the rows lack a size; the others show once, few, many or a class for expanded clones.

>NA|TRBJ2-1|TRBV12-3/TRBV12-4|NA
CASSHWGAGNEQFF
TGTGCCAGCAGCCATTGGGGGGCTGGAAATGAGCAGTTCTTC
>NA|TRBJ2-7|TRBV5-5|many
CASSFSGNYEQYF
TGTGCCAGCAGCTTCTCAGGGAACTACGAGCAGTACTTC
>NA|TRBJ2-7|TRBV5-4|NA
CASSPARSGQYEQYF
TGTGCCAGCAGCCCGGCCCGTAGCGGCCAATACGAGCAGTACTTC
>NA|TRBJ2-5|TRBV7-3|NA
CASSSDREGGPETQYF
TGTGCCAGCAGCTCAGACAGGGAGGGAGGTCCCGAGACCCAGTACTTC
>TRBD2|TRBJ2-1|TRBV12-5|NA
CASGLVQTSGFFNEQFF
TGTGCTAGTGGTCTGGTCCAGACTAGCGGGTTCTTCAATGAGCAGTTCTTC
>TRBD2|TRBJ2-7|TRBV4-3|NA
CASSQGTSSTYEQYF
TGCGCCAGCAGCCAAGGGACTAGCTCTACCTACGAGCAGTACTTC
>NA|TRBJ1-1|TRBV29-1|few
CSVPPFTEAFF
TGCAGCGTGCCACCATTCACTGAAGCTTTCTTT
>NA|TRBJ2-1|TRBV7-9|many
CASSLAPDSEQFF
TGTGCCAGCAGCTTAGCCCCGGACAGTGAGCAGTTCTTC
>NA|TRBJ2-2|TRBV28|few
CASSSRLRDTGELFF
TGTGCCAGCAGTTCCCGCCTCCGGGACACCGGGGAGCTGTTTTTT
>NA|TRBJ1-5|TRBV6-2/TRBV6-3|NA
CASSDRQAYQPQHF
TGTGCCAGCAGCGACAGACAAGCTTATCAGCCCCAGCATTTT
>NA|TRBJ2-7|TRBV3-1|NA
CASSQQRGLSDEQYF
TGTGCCAGCAGCCAACAGCGCGGACTCAGCGACGAGCAGTACTTC
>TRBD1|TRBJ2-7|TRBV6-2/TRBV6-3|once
CASSRGDRGYEQYF
TGTGCCAGCAGCCGCGGGGACAGGGGCTACGAGCAGTACTTC
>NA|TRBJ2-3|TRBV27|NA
CASSPIPDGSDTQYF
TGTGCCAGCAGTCCGATCCCGGACGGATCAGATACGCAGTATTTT
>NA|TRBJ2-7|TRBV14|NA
CASSLGTAVGGIYEQYF
TGTGCCAGCAGCCTCGGGACAGCCGTCGGCGGGATTTACGAGCAGTACTTC
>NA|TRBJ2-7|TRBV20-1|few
CSAREASSYEQYF
TGCAGTGCTAGAGAGGCTTCATCCTACGAGCAGTACTTC
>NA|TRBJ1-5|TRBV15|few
CATSRDPGGNQPRHF
TGTGCCACCAGCAGAGATCCGGGGGGAAATCAGCCCCGGCATTTT
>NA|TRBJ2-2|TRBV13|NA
CASSPRTSPGELFF
TGTGCCAGCAGCCCTCGGACGTCCCCCGGGGAGCTGTTTTTT